This T cell receptor beta chain was captured in a study of T cell responses to AZD1222 COVID-19 vaccine. Method: immunoSEQ multiplex PCR; TCRdb's copy keeps in-frame clones and lacks some. This table holds 100,000 to 150,000 clones, about 87% found once. This clone appeared once. The antigen is undetermined. The CDR3 totals 16 residues. Germline CDR1 is MGHRA and CDR2 is YSYEKL. J lost 3 bases, V lost 0 bases, and 7 bases had no gene match. Findings of the study overall: At 160-218 and 743-854, vaccine-associated CD4 TCRs were dominant, and they spanned spike. White British ancestry dominated among donors, who included more females, and clonal diversity was possibly underestimated. Reportedly, nearly half the spike-specific TCRs target unmutated variant regions. Seropositive status at baseline applied to only a handful of AZD1222 recipients.

Sequences were derived from peripheral blood, sampled on day 0 of AZD1222 vaccination. The source is an adult in good health. The V call is TRBV4-1, the J call TRBJ2-5; 7 nucleotides match TRBD2. The CDR3: CASSQEYLAVKETQYF. DNA for the CDR3: TGCGCCAGCAGCCAAGAGTACCTAGCGGTGAAAGAGACCCAGTACTTC.